This entry lists 20 T cell receptor beta chains sequenced from one sample in a study of human T cells and chemical hapten exposure. Separate cDNA molecules received unique molecular identifiers, which the library attached to them. Each CDR3 protein is one row after TCRdb ran MiXCR on the reads. The sample gives 95,000 to 150,000 distinct CDR3 sequences, 8.5% to 9% of which show up once; just over 1.4% is in the top ten. Before extraction, the whole blood was not fractionated, and total RNA was taken from it. The sample consisted of whole blood. All receptors derive from a human donor in good health. Some clones in this sample may be carry-over from other donors' samples.

CDR3 residues: CASSRYSAKYF. In DNA form, the CDR3 reads TGTGCCAGCAGTAGGTATAGTGCTAAATACTTC. The chain has TRBV25-1 and TRBJ2-5, with D unresolved. The CDR3 contains 11 residues. Between the trimmed V and J ends, which lost 5 bases and 14 bases, there was a span of 15 bases. CDR1 is MGHDK and CDR2 is SYGVNS in the germline V gene.

This chain connects TRBV29-1 to TRBJ2-5; D possibly corresponds to TRBD1 (5 bases). The CDR3 extends over 13 amino acids. Germline V gives CDR1 SQVTM, CDR2 ANQGSEA. V dropped 4 bases and J dropped 2 bases, with 11 bases sitting between them. The CDR3 is CSVGNRSQETQYF. The CDR3 nucleotides read TGCAGCGTTGGTAACAGGTCACAAGAGACCCAGTACTTC.

In its sample, this clonotype was seen many times. The chain is built from TRBV5-1 and TRBJ2-1; TRBD1 might be the D (5 bases). Trimming left V 0 bases short and J 4 bases short, with 8 bases between. CDR3 length equals 14 residues. Germline CDR1 SGHRS, CDR2 YFSETQ. CDR3 sequence (DNA): TGCGCCAGCAGCTTGGGCGCAGGGTACAATGAGCAGTTCTTC. It yields the protein CASSLGAGYNEQFF.

Only a few counts were recorded for this clonotype. The gene calls are TRBV29-1 and TRBJ2-7; maybe TRBD1 (5 bases). This CDR3 has 11 amino acids. V was cut by 4 bases and J by 1 base, with 5 bases left in between. Germline CDR1 SQVTM, CDR2 ANQGSEA. CDR3 region: CSVGTSYEQYF. For the CDR3, the DNA is TGCAGCGTTGGGACATCCTACGAGCAGTACTTC.

This clonotype was seen at least ten times. CDR3 DNA: TGTGCCAGCAGCGGGGGGGTAGAGGGCTACGAGCAGTACTTC. It codes for CASSGGVEGYEQYF. This chain uses TRBV5-5 with TRBJ2-7; 7 nucleotides match TRBD2. This CDR3 is built from 14 residues. The trim removed 4 bases at V and 3 bases at J, leaving 7 bases unmatched. Germline values: CDR1 SGHKS, CDR2 YYEKEE (reference sequence).

This clonotype has a handful of counts. The chain couples TRBV5-1 to TRBJ2-1; 10 nucleotides line up with TRBD2. Germline assignment: CDR1 SGHRS and CDR2 YFSETQ. Unmatched junction bases numbered 11, after V lost 3 bases and J lost 8 bases. The CDR3 covers 16 residues. In nucleotides, the CDR3 is TGCGCCAGCAGCTCCGGGGCTAGCGGGAGTGGGGATGAGCAGTTCTTC. Protein sequence: CASSSGASGSGDEQFF.

This clonotype was seen at least ten times. The rearrangement joins TRBV7-2 to TRBJ1-1, with a possible D match to TRBD1 (6 bases). The CDR3 extends over 14 amino acids. Germline assignment: CDR1 SGHTA and CDR2 FQGNSA. V gave up 1 base and J gave up 4 bases, with 10 bases separating them. The CDR3 sequence: CASSLVQGGTEAFF. The DNA of the CDR3 is TGTGCCAGCAGCTTAGTACAGGGTGGCACTGAAGCTTTCTTT.

This clonotype was recorded at least ten times. The genes are TRBV5-1 and TRBJ2-1; D is possibly TRBD2 (6 bases). V lost 3 bases to trimming and J lost 0 bases, with 13 bases between them. The CDR3 contains 16 residues. The germline gives CDR1 SGHRS, CDR2 YFSETQ. The CDR3 reads CASSSGLPSSYNEQFF. The CDR3 DNA follows: TGCGCCAGCAGCTCGGGACTCCCGAGCTCCTACAATGAGCAGTTCTTC.

V is TRBV7-6 and J is TRBJ2-5, with 7 positions matching TRBD1. Per the germline V gene, CDR1 is SGHVS and CDR2 is FNYEAQ. Trimming removed 5 bases from V and 1 base from J; junction bases left unmatched: 4. The CDR3 runs to 14 residues. The CDR3 DNA sequence: TGTGCCAGCAGCCCGGGGACAGCCCAAGAGACCCAGTACTTC. As protein: CASSPGTAQETQYF.

CDR3 residues: CASSYSTTSHEQFF. CDR3 coding DNA: TGTGCCAGCAGTTACTCGACGACTAGCCATGAGCAGTTCTTC. J is TRBJ2-1 and V is TRBV6-5; 7 bases map to TRBD2. The CDR3 totals 14 residues. Per germline, CDR1 MNHEY and CDR2 SVGAGI. With 0 bases clipped from V and 8 bases from J, the junction kept 4 bases outside the gene matches.

This clonotype was recorded many times. This chain uses TRBV12-3 or TRBV12-4 with TRBJ2-7; the match to TRBD1 covers 10 bases. Trimming cost V 0 bases and J 5 bases; bases outside gene matches: 4. There are 15 residues in the CDR3. Written as DNA, the CDR3 is TGTGCCAGCAGTTTAGCGGGACAGGGGATCGACGAGCAGTACTTC. Protein product: CASSLAGQGIDEQYF.

Ten or more counts support this clonotype. This CDR3 is CSARDRASSGNTIYF. DNA of the CDR3: TGCAGTGCTAGAGACAGGGCCTCCTCTGGAAACACCATATATTTT. The chain combines TRBV20-1 with TRBJ1-3; D may be TRBD1 (5 bases). The CDR3 is 15 residues long. Between the trimmed V and J ends, which lost 0 bases and 0 bases, there was a span of 9 bases. The germline CDR1 and CDR2 sequences are DFQATT and SNEGSKA (reference sequence).

About this clonotype: Germline and junction disagree at one end, which may indicate a read error. This sequence joins TRBV10-3 and TRBJ2-7; tentatively, D is TRBD1 or TRBD2 (5 bases each). This CDR3 region has 11 residues. Germline V gives CDR1 ENHRY, CDR2 SYGVKD. CDR3 amino acids: CAISERGAPSF. The CDR3 DNA follows: TGTGCCATCAGTGAAAGGGGAGCCCCCTCCTTC.

The gene calls are TRBV9 and TRBJ1-4, with D possibly TRBD1 on 6 matching bases. This CDR3 spans 17 amino acids. V shed 0 bases and J shed 3 bases, with 15 bases lying between them. The germline V gene encodes CDR1 SGDLS and CDR2 YYNGEE. The CDR3, as DNA: TGTGCCAGCAGCGTAGGGCGTCAGGGGCGCCCTAATGAAAAACTGTTTTTT. It encodes CASSVGRQGRPNEKLFF.

This chain uses TRBV4-1 with TRBJ2-5; 10 bases are a match to TRBD1. The CDR3 contains 15 residues. Germline values: CDR1 MGHRA, CDR2 YSYEKL. V was clipped by 2 bases and J by 5 bases; unmatched bases: 5. The CDR3 here is CASSQSGTGDETQYF. The CDR3 DNA sequence: TGCGCCAGCAGCCAATCTGGGACAGGGGATGAGACCCAGTACTTC.

This clonotype has more than one count but fewer than ten. This rearrangement joins TRBV20-1 to TRBJ2-7; TRBD2 aligns across 11 bases. The CDR3 totals 14 residues. The junction had 1 base not matched to a gene; V was cut back by 2 bases and J by 1 base. Germline CDR1 DFQATT, CDR2 SNEGSKA (reference sequence). The CDR3 DNA sequence: TGCAGTGCTAGACTAGCGGGAGGTTCCTACGAGCAGTACTTC. Residues: CSARLAGGSYEQYF.

V and J are TRBV16 and TRBJ1-5; 9 nucleotides match TRBD1. V gave up 8 bases and J gave up 0 bases; unmatched junction bases: 17. The CDR3 sequence is 19 residues long. The germline V gene has CDR1 KGHSY and CDR2 FQNENV. The CDR3 loop reads CASRQGPGQGYYSNQPQHF. For the CDR3, the DNA is TGTGCCAGCCGACAGGGACCGGGACAGGGATATTATAGCAATCAGCCCCAGCATTTT.

This clonotype was counted only a few times. This chain links TRBV7-2 with TRBJ2-1; D perhaps matches TRBD1 (6 bases). The V end was cut by 4 bases, the J end by 7 bases, with 14 bases between. CDR3 length: 14 residues. In germline, CDR1 is SGHTA, CDR2 FQGNSA. This chain's CDR3 is CASSSTPGVNEQFF. CDR3 in DNA: TGTGCCAGCAGCTCGACCCCAGGGGTAAATGAGCAGTTCTTC.

This clonotype was detected ten times or more. CDR3 in DNA: TGTGCCAGCAGCCAAGTGGGGACTGAAGCTTTCTTT. It specifies CASSQVGTEAFF. The rearrangement uses TRBV3-1 and TRBJ1-1; D gene ambiguous. The CDR3 contains 12 residues. Germline V CDR1 and CDR2: LGHDT, YNNKEL (reference sequence). With 1 base removed from V and 5 bases from J, the gap between germline ends came to 5 bases. Based on the CDR3 plus reference TRBV3-1 and TRBJ1-1, the full variable domain is DTAVSQTPKYLVTQMGNDKSIKCEQNLGHDTMYWYKQDSKKFLKIMFSYNNKELIINETVPNRFSPKSPDKAHLNLHINSLELGDSAVYFCASSQVGTEAFFGQGTRLTVV.

This clonotype was counted between two and nine times. The chain uses TRBV29-1 and TRBJ2-1; 7 positions agree with TRBD2. The junction had 15 bases not matched to a gene; V was cut back by 7 bases and J by 3 bases. CDR1 is SQVTM, CDR2 ANQGSEA, per germline. This CDR3 contains 16 residues. The CDR3 loop reads CSAPAPVAGDYNEQFF. CDR3 sequence (DNA): TGCAGCGCCCCCGCCCCTGTGGCGGGGGACTACAATGAGCAGTTCTTC.